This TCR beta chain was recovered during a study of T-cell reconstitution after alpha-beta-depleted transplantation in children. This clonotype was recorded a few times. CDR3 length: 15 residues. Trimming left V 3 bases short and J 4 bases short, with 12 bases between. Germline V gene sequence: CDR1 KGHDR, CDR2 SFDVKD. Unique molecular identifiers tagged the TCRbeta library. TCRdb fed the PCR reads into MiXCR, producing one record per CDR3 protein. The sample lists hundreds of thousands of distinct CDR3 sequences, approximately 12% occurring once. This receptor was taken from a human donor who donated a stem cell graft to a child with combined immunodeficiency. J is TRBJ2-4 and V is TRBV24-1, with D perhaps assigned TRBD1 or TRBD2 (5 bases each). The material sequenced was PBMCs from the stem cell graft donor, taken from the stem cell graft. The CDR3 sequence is CATSDPGAGKNIQYF. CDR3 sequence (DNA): TGTGCCACCAGTGATCCCGGGGCCGGGAAAAACATTCAGTACTTC.